The rows below give T cell receptor beta chains drawn from one sample of a study of blood T cell repertoires in COVID-19. Clones were sequenced by immunoSEQ multiplex PCR, and TCRdb holds only the in-frame ones, with some missing. Of approximately 210,000 clones listed, roughly 88% are singletons. Sequencing used peripheral blood. These receptors were obtained from a woman between 40 and 50 years old who had recovered from COVID-19. Each CDR3 is given with its conserved first and last residue. Each record gives: V gene, J gene, D gene, clone size, CDR3 DNA, CDR3 protein. The D gene is left open where the match is weak. For some rows the clone size is stated as once, few or many, or as a class when expanded; others skip it.

TRBV2,TRBJ1-2,-,-,TGTGCCAGCAGTGAAGTCGGGGGGGTTGGGTATGGCTACACCTTC,CASSEVGGVGYGYTF
TRBV29-1,TRBJ2-1,-,-,TGCAGCGTTAGTAAATGGAGTTCTTCCTACAATGAGCAGTTCTTC,CSVSKWSSSYNEQFF
TRBV28,TRBJ1-2,-,once,TGTGCCATCACAAACCTCCACGGGGGCTACACCTTC,CAITNLHGGYTF
TRBV25-1,TRBJ2-7,TRBD1,-,TGTGCCAGCAGTGGCGGGGACAGGTCCTACGAGCAGTACTTC,CASSGGDRSYEQYF
TRBV3-1/TRBV3-2,TRBJ2-3,-,-,TGTGCCAGCAGCCCCACGATCGGGACTAGCACAGATACGCAGTATTTT,CASSPTIGTSTDTQYF
TRBV14,TRBJ1-1,-,-,TGTGCCAGCAGCCACAAGATAGTGGGTTGGAGTGGCACTGAAGCTTTCTTT,CASSHKIVGWSGTEAFF
TRBV10-3,TRBJ1-5,TRBD1,-,TGTGCCATCAGCGGGACAGGGGGGGATCAGCCCCAGCATTTT,CAISGTGGDQPQHF
TRBV4-2,TRBJ1-5,-,-,TGTGCCAGCAGCCAAGATCGCCCGCAGGGCAATCAGCCCCAGCATTTT,CASSQDRPQGNQPQHF
TRBV5-4,TRBJ2-1,TRBD2,-,TGTGCCAGCAGGGCGGGAGGCTCCAGCTCCTACAATGAGCAGTTCTTC,CASRAGGSSSYNEQFF
TRBV3-1/TRBV3-2,TRBJ2-7,TRBD2,-,TGTGCCAGCAGCCGATCTACCCCCCTACTAGCGGGAGGGCGCGAGCAGTACTTC,CASSRSTPLLAGGREQYF
TRBV7-5,TRBJ2-1,-,-,TGTGCCAGAAGCTACGCTAGCGGGAGGGTGGACAATGAGCAGTTCTTC,CARSYASGRVDNEQFF
TRBV7-3,TRBJ2-3,TRBD2,-,TGTGCCAGCAGCCAACTGACTAGCGGCACAGATACGCAGTATTTT,CASSQLTSGTDTQYF
TRBV30,TRBJ1-5,-,once,TGTGCCTGGAGTGTACAGGGAGATCAGCCCCAGCATTTT,CAWSVQGDQPQHF
TRBV19,TRBJ2-7,TRBD1,-,TGTGCCAGTAGTCGTCGGACAGGCTACGAGCAGTACTTC,CASSRRTGYEQYF
TRBV5-1,TRBJ2-7,TRBD1,-,TGCGCCAGCAGCGCGGGGACAGGGGGATTGGACGAGCAGTACTTC,CASSAGTGGLDEQYF
TRBV2,TRBJ2-2,TRBD2,-,TGTGCCAGCAGGCCAGCCCAAGCGGGAGGGGACACCGGGGAGCTGTTTTTT,CASRPAQAGGDTGELFF
TRBV28,TRBJ2-3,TRBD2,-,TGTGCCAGCAGCTTTCTTCCTAGCGGGACGCCTAGCACAGATACGCAGTATTTT,CASSFLPSGTPSTDTQYF
TRBV7-9,TRBJ1-2,TRBD1,-,TGTGCCAGCAGCTACCGGGACAGGGGTCTCGGGAACTATGGCTACACCTTC,CASSYRDRGLGNYGYTF
TRBV5-1,TRBJ2-1,-,-,TGCGCCAGCAGCTTTTATAAAAACTCCCAAGATACCTACAATGAGCAGTTCTTC,CASSFYKNSQDTYNEQFF
TRBV13,TRBJ2-3,TRBD1,-,TGTGCCAGCAGCCTCCGGGACAGGGGAGATACGCAGTATTTT,CASSLRDRGDTQYF
TRBV28,TRBJ2-7,TRBD1,-,TGTGCCAGCAGCCCCGGGACAGCAATTTACGAGCAGTACTTC,CASSPGTAIYEQYF
TRBV5-6,TRBJ2-1,-,-,TGTGCCAGCAGCTTGGAGGTTCGGGATGAGCAGTTCTTC,CASSLEVRDEQFF
TRBV21-1,TRBJ2-1,-,few,TGTGCCAGCAGCAAACTTGGACAGGGGGCGCATGAGCAGTTCTTC,CASSKLGQGAHEQFF
TRBV11-1,TRBJ2-7,-,-,TGTGCCAGCAGCTCGAAGTGGACGGGATCCTACGAGCAGTACTTC,CASSSKWTGSYEQYF
TRBV6-1,TRBJ2-1,-,-,TGTGCCAGCGGTGGGAGTATTGATGAGCAGTTCTTC,CASGGSIDEQFF
TRBV5-1,TRBJ1-1,-,-,TGCGCCAGCAGCTTGTCTGGGGAGGGCACTGAAGCTTTCTTT,CASSLSGEGTEAFF
TRBV5-1,TRBJ1-2,TRBD1,-,TGCGCCAGCAGCATCGGACAGGGCGGTGGCTACACCTTC,CASSIGQGGGYTF
TRBV9,TRBJ2-3,TRBD1,-,TGTGCCAGCAGCGCCTGGACAGGGGGCACAGATACGCAGTATTTT,CASSAWTGGTDTQYF
TRBV28,TRBJ1-3,TRBD1,-,TGTGCCAGCATCCCGGGACAGGCCTCTGGAAACACCATATATTTT,CASIPGQASGNTIYF
TRBV6-5,TRBJ2-7,TRBD1,-,TGTGCCAGCAGTAGGGACAGGGGGAACGAGCAGTACTTC,CASSRDRGNEQYF
TRBV4-3,TRBJ2-5,-,-,TGCGCCAGCAGCCAAGTGACTTCCTTTGGGGACTCGGTGATGGAGACCCAGTACTTC,CASSQVTSFGDSVMETQYF
TRBV13,TRBJ2-2,-,-,TGTGCCAGCAGCTTAGATCTAGTAACCGGGGAGCTGTTTTTT,CASSLDLVTGELFF
TRBV30,TRBJ2-5,TRBD1,-,TGTGCCTGGGGGACAGCCTCGGAGACCCAGTACTTC,CAWGTASETQYF
TRBV3-1/TRBV3-2,TRBJ1-2,TRBD1,-,TGTGCCAGCAGCCCTCGGGACAGGAACTATGGCTACACCTTC,CASSPRDRNYGYTF
TRBV5-1,TRBJ1-3,-,-,TGCGCCAGCCGAATTAGCTCTGGAAACACCATATATTTT,CASRISSGNTIYF
TRBV5-1,TRBJ1-2,TRBD1,-,TGCGCCAGCAGCTTGGAGGGGACAGGCGCCTATGGCTACACCTTC,CASSLEGTGAYGYTF
TRBV10-2,TRBJ2-7,TRBD2,-,TGCGCCAGCAGCTCTGGGACTAGCGGGAGGGGCATGCAGTACTTC,CASSSGTSGRGMQYF
TRBV6-5,TRBJ1-2,-,-,TGTGCCAGCACCTCTCGAGGTTATGGCTACACCTTC,CASTSRGYGYTF
TRBV10-3,TRBJ2-1,TRBD2,once,TGTGCCATCAGTCCGGGACTAGCGGAATACAATGAGCAGTTCTTC,CAISPGLAEYNEQFF
TRBV7-2,TRBJ1-6,-,-,TGTGCCAGCAGCTTAGTGATAGGGGAGGAATCACCCCTCCACTTT,CASSLVIGEESPLHF
TRBV7-9,TRBJ2-3,-,-,TGTGCCAGCAGCTTAATGCAGAGCACAGATACGCAGTATTTT,CASSLMQSTDTQYF
TRBV4-2,TRBJ2-1,-,-,TGTGCCAGCAGCCAAGATCGTACAAGTTTCTATGAGCAGTTCTTC,CASSQDRTSFYEQFF
TRBV4-3,TRBJ2-1,-,-,TGCGCCAGCAGCCAAGACCCTTCGACAGTCTACAATGAGCAGTTCTTC,CASSQDPSTVYNEQFF
TRBV6-1,TRBJ2-7,TRBD2,once,TGTGCCAGCAGCTTTAGCGGGCCCTACGAGCAGTACTTC,CASSFSGPYEQYF
TRBV7-9,TRBJ2-7,TRBD2,few,TGTGCCAGCAGCTCGGCCCCGACTAGCGCGACCTACGAGCAGTACTTC,CASSSAPTSATYEQYF
TRBV9,TRBJ1-4,-,-,TGTGCCAGCAGCGGTGGGGAGGCTAATGAAAAACTGTTTTTT,CASSGGEANEKLFF
TRBV4-2,TRBJ2-1,TRBD2,-,TGTGCCAGCAGCCAAGATACCGGGGGGGTAGCGGGAGATCTCAATGAGCAGTTCTTC,CASSQDTGGVAGDLNEQFF
TRBV5-8,TRBJ2-7,TRBD1,-,TGTGCCAGCAGCTTGACCCTCGGACAGGGGGCAAGGTACGAGCAGTACTTC,CASSLTLGQGARYEQYF
TRBV3-1/TRBV3-2,TRBJ2-3,TRBD2,-,TGTGCCAGCAGCCAAGCGGGAGGGCCGACAGATACGCAGTATTTT,CASSQAGGPTDTQYF
TRBV4-1,TRBJ1-2,TRBD1,few,TGCGCCAGCAGCCAACAAGAAGACAGGGCCATCAATGGCTACACCTTC,CASSQQEDRAINGYTF